The next 20 T cell receptor beta chains were all read from a single sample in a study of monozygotic twins with inflammatory bowel disease. One entry per CDR3 protein, without DNA, is what TCRdb gives after re-calling the 5' RACE reads. The table gives 330,000 or so distinct CDR3 sequences; the top ten clones make up around 2% of it. The source material was blood. These receptors were taken from a human donor with ulcerative colitis or Crohn's disease, or a healthy co-twin of an affected twin (not recorded which).

The chain carries TRBV5-1 and TRBJ1-4; the TRBD1 assignment by TCRdb is unverifiable without DNA. The CDR3 is made up of 15 amino acids. Germline V CDR1 and CDR2: SGHRS, YFSETQ. This CDR3 is CASSPLSATNEKLFF.

The genes are TRBV3-1 and TRBJ2-1; with no DNA, the TCRdb D assignment of TRBD1 cannot be verified. The V gene's germline CDR1 is LGHDT and CDR2 YNNKEL (reference sequence). The CDR3 runs 14 residues. This CDR3 reads CASSQGTGRRPHFF.

The chain recombines TRBV20-1 with TRBJ1-5; TCRdb's D call, TRBD1, is unchecked because there is no DNA. This CDR3 is 12 amino acids long. Germline assignment: CDR1 DFQATT and CDR2 SNEGSKA (reference sequence). The CDR3 is CSAYRGNQPQHF.

J is TRBJ2-2 and V is TRBV20-1; TCRdb's D call of TRBD1 is untestable without DNA. Germline loops: CDR1 DFQATT, CDR2 SNEGSKA (reference sequence). CDR3 length: 14 amino acids. This CDR3 is CSARNRGNTGELFF.

The chain joins TRBV7-3 to TRBJ2-3; absent DNA, TCRdb's TRBD1 call cannot be checked. Germline values: CDR1 SGHTA, CDR2 FQGTGA. This CDR3 contains 16 residues. CDR3 sequence reads: CASSLTGGAGPDTQYF.

The chain has TRBV12-3 or TRBV12-4 and TRBJ2-5; TCRdb outputs TRBD1, but without DNA this stays unchecked. The CDR3 has 14 amino acids. This CDR3 is CASSPGTPKETQYF.

This chain links TRBV5-1 with TRBJ1-4. The CDR3 runs to 14 residues. Germline assignment: CDR1 SGHRS and CDR2 YFSETQ. The CDR3 loop reads CASSQDIGVEKLFF.

The chain carries TRBV6-5 and TRBJ2-7; TCRdb's D call of TRBD2 is untestable without DNA. The CDR3 is made up of 14 amino acids. CDR1 is MNHEY, CDR2 SVGAGI, per germline. The CDR3: CASSYLRGGYEQYF.

This rearrangement joins TRBV10-1 to TRBJ2-6. The CDR3 runs 19 residues. Germline lookup yields CDR1 WNHNN and CDR2 SYGVQD (reference sequence). This CDR3 reads CASNQEDRGRSGGANVLTF.

The chain employs TRBV7-2 and TRBJ1-1; TCRdb lists TRBD1, though no DNA is available to test this call. The CDR3 has 15 residues. CDR1 is SGHTA, CDR2 FQGNSA, per germline. The CDR3 is CASSMTGGPPTEAFF.

The chain uses TRBV27 and TRBJ2-3; TCRdb selects TRBD2, and the lack of DNA leaves this call unchecked. Germline V gene sequence: CDR1 MNHEY, CDR2 SMNVEV (reference sequence). The CDR3 sequence is 15 residues long. CDR3 sequence reads: CASSLWTSGTDTQYF.

This chain uses TRBV5-1 with TRBJ1-4. CDR3 size: 13 residues. Germline CDR1 SGHRS, CDR2 YFSETQ. This CDR3 reads CASGRADNEKLFF.

The V gene is TRBV20-1, the J gene TRBJ2-3; TCRdb names TRBD2, which stays unverified in the absence of DNA. CDR1 is DFQATT, CDR2 SNEGSKA, per germline (reference sequence). The length of the CDR3 is 21 residues. The CDR3 protein is CSARFSFGDRGAGGPPDTQYF.

The chain couples TRBV5-1 to TRBJ1-2; TCRdb picks TRBD1, but there is no DNA to check that call. The CDR3 extends over 14 amino acids. CDR1 is SGHRS and CDR2 is YFSETQ in the germline V gene. The CDR3: CASSRSDRAYGYTF. Full variable domain (missing parts from reference TRBV5-1 and TRBJ1-2): KAGVTQTPRYLIKTRGQQVTLSCSPISGHRSVSWYQQTPGQGLQFLFEYFSETQRNKGNFPGRFSGRQFSNSRSEMNVSTLELGDSALYLCASSRSDRAYGYTFGSGTRLTVV.

The rearrangement links TRBV7-2 to TRBJ2-3. Germline assignment: CDR1 SGHTA and CDR2 FQGNSA. This CDR3 is 14 amino acids long. This CDR3 reads CASSFSGPTDTQYF.

The rearrangement joins TRBV7-9 to TRBJ2-1; TCRdb lists TRBD1, though no DNA is available to test this call. Germline-derived CDR1 and CDR2 are SEHNR and FQNEAQ (reference sequence). This CDR3 contains 15 residues. The CDR3 sequence: CASSGRDISYNEQFF.

The J gene is TRBJ2-3, the V gene TRBV12-3 or TRBV12-4. The CDR3 loop spans 14 amino acids. CDR3 region: CASRPDNMRDTQYF.

The gene calls are TRBV7-9 and TRBJ2-3; the D gene TCRdb calls, TRBD1, cannot be checked with no DNA. There are 14 residues in the CDR3. Germline V gene lookup returns CDR1 SEHNR and CDR2 FQNEAQ (reference sequence). CDR3 sequence reads: CASSKRQDTDTQYF.

V gene TRBV7-9 combines with J gene TRBJ2-1; TCRdb's assignment of TRBD1 cannot be checked, as there is no DNA. CDR3 size: 13 residues. The germline gives CDR1 SEHNR, CDR2 FQNEAQ (reference sequence). The CDR3 is CASSPRTVHEQFF. The whole variable domain, filled in from reference TRBV7-9 and TRBJ2-1, reads DTGVSQNPRHKITKRGQNVTFRCDPISEHNRLYWYRQTLGQGPEFLTYFQNEAQLEKSRLLSDRFSAERPKGSFSTLEIQRTEQGDSAMYLCASSPRTVHEQFFGPGTRLTVL.

The rearrangement uses TRBV25-1 and TRBJ2-2. Germline values: CDR1 MGHDK, CDR2 SYGVNS. The CDR3 extends over 15 amino acids. This chain's CDR3 is CASGETPTNTGELFF.